A single sample gave rise to the 13 T cell receptor beta chains below, sequenced in a study of T-cell memory formation after mild COVID-19. TCRdb redid the calling of the 5' RACE reads with MiXCR, one entry per CDR3 protein. The data contain 200,000 to 250,000 distinct CDR3 sequences, less than 20% of them seen just once; the ten biggest clones take up approximately 3.6%. Sequencing was performed on PBMCs or a T cell subset sorted from them (not recorded which). The origin of the receptors is a man younger than 30 who had mild COVID-19 (a few samples of this study predate the infection). Cell type and time point are not known.

The J gene is TRBJ2-7, the V gene TRBV15; 8 bases are a match to TRBD2. Losses at the gene ends were 2 bases for V and 0 bases for J; bases not matched to a gene: 6. CDR1 is LNHNV and CDR2 is YYDKDF in the germline V gene (reference sequence). This CDR3 is 16 amino acids long. In DNA form, the CDR3 reads TGTGCCACCAGCAGACCCTCCAGCGGGAGCTCCTACGAGCAGTACTTC. Its protein product is CATSRPSSGSSYEQYF. The whole variable domain, filled in from reference TRBV15 and TRBJ2-7, reads DAMVIQNPRYQVTQFGKPVTLSCSQTLNHNVMYWYQQKSSQAPKLLFHYYDKDFNNEADTPDNFQSRRPNTSFCFLDIRSPGLGDTAMYLCATSRPSSGSSYEQYFGPGTRLTVT.

There are many counts of this clonotype. V is TRBV24-1 and J is TRBJ1-5, with 8 bases that match TRBD1. The CDR3 covers 13 residues. CDR1 is KGHDR and CDR2 is SFDVKD in the germline V gene. V dropped 10 bases and J dropped 3; count of bases not matched to a gene: 4. CDR3 loop: CATQQGDNQPQHF. CDR3 coding DNA: TGTGCCACGCAACAGGGGGACAATCAGCCCCAGCATTTT.

This clonotype was seen at least ten times. The CDR3 sequence: CATSDLDSRYGYTF. In DNA, the CDR3 is TGTGCCACCAGTGATCTCGACAGTCGCTATGGCTACACCTTC. The V call is TRBV24-1, the J call TRBJ1-2; a weak D match, TRBD1 (5 bases). CDR1 and CDR2 from the germline V gene are KGHDR and SFDVKD. Trimming removed 3 bases from V and 4 bases from J, with 11 bases in between. This CDR3 region has 14 residues.

The chain combines TRBV4-3 with TRBJ1-6; 7 positions match TRBD1. CDR3 size: 17 residues. Germline CDR1 LGHNA, CDR2 YSLEER. V was clipped by 4 bases and J by 7 bases; unmatched bases: 13. CDR3 loop: CASSPQPPGQRNSPLHF. CDR3 nucleotide sequence: TGCGCCAGCAGCCCGCAACCCCCGGGACAGAGGAATTCACCCCTCCACTTT.

The genes are TRBV2 and TRBJ2-1; unclear D gene. Trimming removed 8 bases at V and 3 bases at J, with 14 bases between. The CDR3 contains 14 residues. The germline CDR1 and CDR2 sequences are SNHLY and FYNNEI. CDR3 coding DNA: TGTGCCAGCCTAGGCAAAATCTTCTACAATGAGCAGTTCTTC. It encodes CASLGKIFYNEQFF. Full variable domain (missing parts from reference TRBV2 and TRBJ2-1): EPEVTQTPSHQVTQMGQEVILRCVPISNHLYFYWYRQILGQKVEFLVSFYNNEISEKSEIFDDQFSVERPDGSNFTLKIRSTKLEDSAMYFCASLGKIFYNEQFFGPGTRLTVL.

The V gene is TRBV6-5, the J gene TRBJ2-5, with 7 bases matching TRBD1. From germline, CDR1 is MNHEY and CDR2 SVGAGI. This CDR3 has 15 residues. The V segment lost 5 bases and the J segment 6 bases; nucleotides outside the gene matches: 12. The CDR3 loop reads CASSVGRGRGQTQYF. The CDR3 DNA reads TGTGCCAGCAGTGTTGGTAGGGGGCGCGGACAGACCCAGTACTTC.

This clonotype was detected a few times. The J gene is TRBJ1-1, the V gene TRBV6-5; 9 nucleotides agree with TRBD1. CDR3 length: 13 residues. Unmatched junction bases numbered 8, after V lost 4 bases and J lost 11 bases. Germline CDR1 and CDR2: MNHEY and SVGAGI. CDR3 sequence (DNA): TGTGCCAGCAGTTGGGGACAGGGCGGGAATGCTTTCTTT. Translated, it gives CASSWGQGGNAFF.

This clonotype was detected a few times. V and J are TRBV7-9 and TRBJ2-5, with D perhaps TRBD1 or TRBD2 (6 bases each). The ends were cut back, 9 bases at V and 4 bases at J, with 21 bases in the middle. This CDR3 is built from 15 residues. CDR1 and CDR2 from the germline V gene are SEHNR and FQNEAQ (reference sequence). CDR3 region: CAREPWGAKRETQYF. In nucleotides, the CDR3 is TGTGCCAGGGAGCCCTGGGGGGCGAAGAGAGAGACCCAGTACTTC.

This clonotype has a handful of counts. V is TRBV5-1 and J is TRBJ2-1; D is perhaps TRBD1 (5 bases). Germline values: CDR1 SGHRS, CDR2 YFSETQ. The CDR3 contains 15 residues. The germline V and J ends were trimmed by 0 bases and 2 bases, with 9 bases remaining between them. The CDR3 DNA sequence: TGCGCCAGCAGCTTGGGACAGCCGGCCTACAATGAGCAGTTCTTC. The encoded protein is CASSLGQPAYNEQFF.

The rearrangement joins TRBV7-6 to TRBJ1-6; a weak D match, TRBD1 (5 bases). This CDR3 region has 14 residues. The germline gives CDR1 SGHVS, CDR2 FNYEAQ. Trimming removed 5 bases at V and 6 bases at J, with 11 bases between. The CDR3 coding sequence is TGTGCCAGCAGCCAGCGACAGACTAATTCACCCCTCCACTTT. This gives the protein CASSQRQTNSPLHF.

The gene calls are TRBV7-9 and TRBJ2-3, with 7 positions matching TRBD2. CDR1 and CDR2 from the germline V gene are SEHNR and FQNEAQ (reference sequence). The CDR3 sequence is 13 residues long. Trimming took 8 bases from V and 6 from J; bases not matched to a gene: 8. The CDR3 protein is CASGGTIDDTQYF. In DNA form, the CDR3 reads TGTGCCAGCGGGGGGACTATTGATGATACGCAGTATTTT.

This chain connects TRBV5-4 to TRBJ2-1; D is possibly TRBD1 (6 bases). Germline lookup yields CDR1 SGHNT and CDR2 YYREEE (reference sequence). There are 15 residues in the CDR3. Deletions cut 1 base from V and 3 bases from J, with 11 bases between. The CDR3 sequence is CASSLTGKGYNEQFF. In DNA form, the CDR3 reads TGTGCCAGCAGCTTGACAGGGAAAGGCTACAATGAGCAGTTCTTC.

The rearrangement uses TRBV7-3 and TRBJ2-3; 8 bases are shared with TRBD2. The germline V gene has CDR1 SGHTA and CDR2 FQGTGA. The CDR3 length is 16 residues. V lost 2 bases, J lost 7 bases, and 11 bases stayed unmatched. This chain's CDR3 is CASSLHPGGQGNTQYF. CDR3 DNA: TGTGCCAGCAGCTTACATCCGGGGGGGCAGGGGAATACGCAGTATTTT.